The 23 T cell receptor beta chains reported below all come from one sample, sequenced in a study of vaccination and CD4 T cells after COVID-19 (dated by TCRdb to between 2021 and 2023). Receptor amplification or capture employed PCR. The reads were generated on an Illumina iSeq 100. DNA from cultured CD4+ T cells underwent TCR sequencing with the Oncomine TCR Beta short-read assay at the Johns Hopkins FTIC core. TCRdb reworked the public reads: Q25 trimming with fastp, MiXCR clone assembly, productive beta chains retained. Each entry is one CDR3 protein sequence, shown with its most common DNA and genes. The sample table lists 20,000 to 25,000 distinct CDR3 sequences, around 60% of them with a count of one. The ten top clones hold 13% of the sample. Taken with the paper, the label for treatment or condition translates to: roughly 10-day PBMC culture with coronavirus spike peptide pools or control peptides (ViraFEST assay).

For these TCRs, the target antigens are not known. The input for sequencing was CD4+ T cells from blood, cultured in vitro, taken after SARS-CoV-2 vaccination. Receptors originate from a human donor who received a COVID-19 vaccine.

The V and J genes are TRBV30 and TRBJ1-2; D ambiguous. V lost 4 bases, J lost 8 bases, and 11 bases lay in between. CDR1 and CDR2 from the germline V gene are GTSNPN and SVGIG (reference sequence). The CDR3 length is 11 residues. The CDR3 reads CAWNMGLGYTF. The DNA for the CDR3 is TGTGCCTGGAATATGGGGTTAGGCTACACCTTC.

Here the CDR3 reads CASRPPGGRSSYNEQFF. The CDR3 DNA follows: TGTGCCAGTAGGCCACCGGGAGGAAGGAGCTCCTACAATGAGCAGTTCTTC. This chain joins TRBV19 and TRBJ2-1, with 7 bases that match TRBD2. Germline CDR1 LNHDA, CDR2 SQIVND (reference sequence). The CDR3 contains 17 residues. J was trimmed by 0 bases and V by 6 bases; bases with no gene match: 11.

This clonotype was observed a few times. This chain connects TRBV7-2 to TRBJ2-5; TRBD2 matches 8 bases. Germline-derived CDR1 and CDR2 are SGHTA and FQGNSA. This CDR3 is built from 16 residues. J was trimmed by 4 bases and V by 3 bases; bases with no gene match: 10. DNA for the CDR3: TGTGCCAGCAGCTTGTATTCGGGGGGGCAAGGAGAGACCCAGTACTTC. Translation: CASSLYSGGQGETQYF.

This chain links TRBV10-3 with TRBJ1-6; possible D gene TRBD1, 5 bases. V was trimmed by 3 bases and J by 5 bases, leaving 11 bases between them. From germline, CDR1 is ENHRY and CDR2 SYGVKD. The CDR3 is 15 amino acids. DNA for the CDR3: TGTGCCATCAGTGAACAGGTAGGGGATAATTCACCCCTCCACTTT. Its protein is CAISEQVGDNSPLHF.

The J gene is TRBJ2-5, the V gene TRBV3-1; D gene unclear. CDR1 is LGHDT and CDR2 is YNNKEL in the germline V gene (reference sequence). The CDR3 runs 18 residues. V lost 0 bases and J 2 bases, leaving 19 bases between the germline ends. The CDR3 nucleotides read TGTGCCAGCAGCCAAGATTTTAATGTGTTACAAGGTCAAGAGACCCAGTACTTC. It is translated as CASSQDFNVLQGQETQYF.

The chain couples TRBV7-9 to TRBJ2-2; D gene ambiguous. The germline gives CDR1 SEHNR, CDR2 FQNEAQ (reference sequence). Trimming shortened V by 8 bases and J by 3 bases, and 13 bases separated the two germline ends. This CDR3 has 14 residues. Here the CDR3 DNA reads TGTGCCAGCCGACCTAGGGCATACACCGGGGAGCTGTTTTTT. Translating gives CASRPRAYTGELFF.

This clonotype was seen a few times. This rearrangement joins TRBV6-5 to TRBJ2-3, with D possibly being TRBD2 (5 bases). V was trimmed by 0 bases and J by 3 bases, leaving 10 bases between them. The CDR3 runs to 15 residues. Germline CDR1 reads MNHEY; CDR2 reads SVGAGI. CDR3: CASSYSRSGTDTQYF. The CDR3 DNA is TGTGCCAGCAGTTACTCGAGGAGCGGTACAGATACGCAGTATTTT.

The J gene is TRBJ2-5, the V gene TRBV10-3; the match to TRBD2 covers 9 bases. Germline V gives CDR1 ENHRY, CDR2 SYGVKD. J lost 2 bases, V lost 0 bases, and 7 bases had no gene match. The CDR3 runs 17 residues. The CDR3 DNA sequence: TGTGCCATCAGTGAGTCGGTAGCTAGCGGGGAACAAGAGACCCAGTACTTC. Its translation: CAISESVASGEQETQYF.

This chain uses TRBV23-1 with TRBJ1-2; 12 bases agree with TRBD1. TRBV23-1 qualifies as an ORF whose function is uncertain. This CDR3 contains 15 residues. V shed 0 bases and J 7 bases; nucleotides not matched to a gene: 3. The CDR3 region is CASSQSGTGGCGYTF. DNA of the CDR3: TGCGCCAGCAGTCAATCGGGGACAGGGGGCTGTGGCTACACCTTC.

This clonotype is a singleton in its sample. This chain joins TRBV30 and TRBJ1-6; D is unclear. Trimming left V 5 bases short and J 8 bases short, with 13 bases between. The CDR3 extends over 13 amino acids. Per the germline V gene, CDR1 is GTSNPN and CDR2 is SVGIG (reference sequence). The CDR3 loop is CAWSGNWDSPLHF. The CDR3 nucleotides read TGTGCCTGGTCGGGGAATTGGGATTCACCCCTCCACTTT.

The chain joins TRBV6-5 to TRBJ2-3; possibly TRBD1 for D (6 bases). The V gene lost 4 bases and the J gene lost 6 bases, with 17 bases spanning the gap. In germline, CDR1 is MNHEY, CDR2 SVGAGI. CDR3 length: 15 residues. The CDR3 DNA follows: TGTGCCAGCAGTTCAGGGGACACTCGGCTCGATACGCAGTATTTT. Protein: CASSSGDTRLDTQYF.

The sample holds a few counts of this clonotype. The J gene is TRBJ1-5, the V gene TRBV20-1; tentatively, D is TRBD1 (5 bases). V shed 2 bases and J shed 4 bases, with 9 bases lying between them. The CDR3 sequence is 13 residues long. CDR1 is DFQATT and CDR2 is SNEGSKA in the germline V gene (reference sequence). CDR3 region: CSARPAGNQPQHF. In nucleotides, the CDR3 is TGCAGTGCTAGACCGGCAGGGAATCAGCCCCAGCATTTT.

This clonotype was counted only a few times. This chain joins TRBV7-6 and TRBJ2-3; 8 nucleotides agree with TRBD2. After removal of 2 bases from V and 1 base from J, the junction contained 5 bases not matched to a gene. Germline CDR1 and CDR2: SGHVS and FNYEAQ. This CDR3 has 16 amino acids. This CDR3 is CASSLTTSVRTDTQYF. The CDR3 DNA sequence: TGTGCCAGCAGCTTAACGACTAGCGTCCGCACAGATACGCAGTATTTT.

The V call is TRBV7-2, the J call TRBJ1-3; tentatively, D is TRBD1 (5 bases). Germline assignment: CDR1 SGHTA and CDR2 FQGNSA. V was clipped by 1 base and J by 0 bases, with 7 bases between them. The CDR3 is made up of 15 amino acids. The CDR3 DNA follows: TGTGCCAGCAGCTTAGAAGGGGTCTCTGGAAACACCATATATTTT. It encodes CASSLEGVSGNTIYF.

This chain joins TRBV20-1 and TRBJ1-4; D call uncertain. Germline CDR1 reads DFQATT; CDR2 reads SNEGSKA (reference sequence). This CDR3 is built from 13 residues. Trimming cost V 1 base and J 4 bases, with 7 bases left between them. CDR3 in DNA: TGCAGTGCTAGAGCGGTAAATAATGAAAAACTGTTTTTT. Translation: CSARAVNNEKLFF.

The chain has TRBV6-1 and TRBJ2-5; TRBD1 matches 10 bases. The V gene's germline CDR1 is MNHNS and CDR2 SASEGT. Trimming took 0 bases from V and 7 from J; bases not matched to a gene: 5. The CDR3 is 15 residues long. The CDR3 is CASSEAGDRGRTQYF. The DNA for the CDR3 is TGTGCCAGCAGTGAAGCGGGGGACAGGGGAAGGACCCAGTACTTC.

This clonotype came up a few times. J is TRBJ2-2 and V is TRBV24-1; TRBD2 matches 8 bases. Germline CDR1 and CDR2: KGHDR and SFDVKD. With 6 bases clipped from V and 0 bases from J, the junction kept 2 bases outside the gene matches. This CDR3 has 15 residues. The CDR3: CATSSGGSNTGELFF. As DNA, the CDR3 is TGTGCCACCAGTAGCGGGGGTTCGAACACCGGGGAGCTGTTTTTT.

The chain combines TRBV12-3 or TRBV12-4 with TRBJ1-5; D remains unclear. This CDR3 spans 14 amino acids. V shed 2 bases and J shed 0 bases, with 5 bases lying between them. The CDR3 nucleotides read TGTGCCAGCAGTTTAAGGGTTAGCAATCAGCCCCAGCATTTT. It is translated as CASSLRVSNQPQHF.

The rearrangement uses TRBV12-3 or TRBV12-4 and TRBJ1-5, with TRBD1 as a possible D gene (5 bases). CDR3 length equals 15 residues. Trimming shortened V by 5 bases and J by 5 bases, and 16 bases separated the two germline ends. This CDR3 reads CASSLGVQGYQPQHF. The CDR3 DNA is TGTGCCAGCAGTCTTGGGGTGCAGGGTTATCAGCCCCAGCATTTT.

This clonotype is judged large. CDR3 sequence (DNA): TGCAGTGCTAGAGATGTAAAGGACGACGAGTGGACCCAGTACTTC. Residues: CSARDVKDDEWTQYF. The chain carries TRBV20-1 and TRBJ2-5; the D is unclear. Germline V gives CDR1 DFQATT, CDR2 SNEGSKA (reference sequence). Trimming took 0 bases from V and 7 from J, leaving 18 bases between them. The CDR3 is 15 amino acids.

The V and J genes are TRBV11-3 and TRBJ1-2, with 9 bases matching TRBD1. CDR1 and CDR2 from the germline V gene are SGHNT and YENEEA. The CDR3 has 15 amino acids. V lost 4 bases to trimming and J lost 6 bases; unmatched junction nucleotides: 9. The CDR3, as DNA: TGTGCCAGCAGCTGGACCGGGACAGGGTCGGATGGCTACACCTTC. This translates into CASSWTGTGSDGYTF.

CDR3 DNA sequence: TGTGCCAGCAGCTTGGGGACTAGCGGGGTCCAAGAGACCCAGTACTTC. Translated, it gives CASSLGTSGVQETQYF. The gene calls are TRBV7-3 and TRBJ2-5, with 13 positions matching TRBD2. This CDR3 spans 16 amino acids. Germline loops: CDR1 SGHTA, CDR2 FQGTGA. Germline trimming cut 3 bases from V and 1 base from J; bases unmatched to any gene: 2.

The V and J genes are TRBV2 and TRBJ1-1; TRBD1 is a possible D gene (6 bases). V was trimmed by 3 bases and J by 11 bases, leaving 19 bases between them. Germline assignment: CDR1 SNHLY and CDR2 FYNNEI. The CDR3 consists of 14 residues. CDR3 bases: TGTGCCAGCAGTGAGCGTTACAGGGTACTGGGGGCTTTCTTT. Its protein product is CASSERYRVLGAFF.